This T cell receptor beta chain was sequenced for a study of Graves' ophthalmopathy and Graves' hyperthyroidism (dated by TCRdb to the late 2010s). Turning to the overall study: Peripheral blood was collected at initial diagnosis, prior to any treatment. For training and testing, the 100 or so patients in the discovery cohort were randomly divided in a 7:3 ratio. Following sampling, methimazole starting at 30 mg daily was administered to hyperthyroidism patients, and high-dose intravenous methylprednisolone was administered to ophthalmopathy patients. In total, 135 blood samples were TCR-sequenced: approximately 42 ophthalmopathy, under 80 hyperthyroidism and some 17 hyperthyroidism-to-ophthalmopathy patients. In six hyperthyroidism patients, T-cell repertoires of thyroid tissue and blood were compared. A discovery set of 95 to 100 patients (43 ophthalmopathy, 55 to 60 stable hyperthyroidism) was enrolled to explore V-J signatures distinguishing ophthalmopathy from hyperthyroidism. The study used signatures of the TCR beta repertoire to tell Graves' ophthalmopathy apart from Graves' hyperthyroidism and to predict which patients would progress to ophthalmopathy. The independent validation cohort included 18 to 20 hyperthyroidism patients plus 17 patients who later progressed from hyperthyroidism to ophthalmopathy.

Trimmed from V: 4 bases; trimmed from J: 7 bases; junction bases lacking a gene match: 8. Looking up the germline V gene yields CDR1 MDHEN and CDR2 SYDVKM. Including cysteine and phenylalanine, the CDR3 has 14 amino acids. Of the read, only the CDR3 DNA is kept; its 42 bases are in frame from base 1. A remark on this clonotype: There is no known antigen for this receptor. Qualities for individual bases were not recorded, and no much larger clone is one base off.

What the study reported, not specific to this receptor: Among expanded thyroid clonotypes with frequency above 0.001, most also showed up in blood, which suggests that blood repertoires may reflect the thyroid immune response. In cross-validation, the 13-signature model distinguished ophthalmopathy from stable hyperthyroidism with approximately 90% sensitivity and 81% to 82% specificity, while in the test set the corresponding values were about 80% and 75%. In validation, the model predicted ophthalmopathy progression with roughly 68% sensitivity and about 77% specificity; around twelve predicted patients were CT-confirmed with GO in a median of around 6 months. No statistical method was used to set the sample size in advance, and the investigators knew which group each participant was assigned to.

For repertoire sequencing, the TCR beta CDR3 regions were amplified from RNA transcripts. A first-round RT-PCR used HTBI primers with the Qiagen OneStep RT-PCR kit, followed by a second-round multiplex PCR, size selection and purification. Libraries were sequenced on an Illumina HiSeq2000 using paired-end 100 bp reads. For the original study's pipeline: SOAPnuke was used for read processing, and reads with adapters, uncalled bases, a mean Phred below 15, or no exact constant-primer or identifier match were discarded. COPE v1.2.5 was used to merge the high-quality paired reads. Each unique nucleotide sequence was defined as a clonotype, and clonotypes were aligned to IMGT TRB V, D and J references with MiTCR v1.1. Only V-J combinations with frequency above 0.0001 were analysed, covering 99% to 99.2% of repertoires. A TCR clonal expansion and chaos score per V-J combination was defined as the ratio of F50 clonal expansion to chaos observed in the TCRdist matrix. Welch's t-statistics and random forest were used to narrow the features down to around 12 V-J combinations, which were then fed into a naive Bayes classifier. Thyroid-blood repertoire similarity was quantified with the Morisita-Horn index. TCRdb cleaned the public reads at Q25 with fastp, built clones with MiXCR and kept in-frame beta chains. A single entry per CDR3 protein holds the most common genes and DNA from its merged rows. The V and J calls reflect TCRdb's pipeline rather than the authors' work. This sample comprises 500,000 to 700,000 distinct CDR3 sequences, 20% to 25% of them detected only once. The ten top clones hold approximately 6.5% of the sample.

Hyperthyroidism was defined as stable when no progression to ophthalmopathy occurred within 18 months of follow-up. Hyperthyroidism patients were newly diagnosed, were aged 18 to 65 years, and had a disease duration under 2 months. Patients with other autoimmune diseases, uncontrolled infections, pregnancy or lactation were excluded from the study. Diagnosis was based on clinical symptoms, serum thyroxine, TRAb, thyroid ultrasound and orbital computed tomography. PBMCs were isolated from more than 8 ml of fresh peripheral blood by Ficoll-Paque density gradient centrifugation. Trizol reagent was used to extract the total RNA, and its quality was then checked on an Agilent 2100 Bioanalyzer.

Here the chain combines TRBV28 and TRBJ2-7; TRBD2 agrees with 9 junctional bases. The origin of this receptor is a woman aged 18-35 years with stable Graves' hyperthyroidism. Some clones in this sample may be carry-over from other donors' samples. Donor details come from another sample of the same person, matched by shared clones. Sequences were obtained from peripheral blood. The DNA sequence is TGTGCCAGCAGTTCAGGACTAGCGTTGGGGGAGCAGTACTTC. This encodes CASSSGLALGEQYF.